This TCR beta chain emerged from a study of regulatory T cells in long-lasting Graves disease. Time point reported: persistent/refractory GD, antithyroid drugs over 5 years with positive TRAb. From PBMCs, RNA was extracted and then used to make the TCR library. Germline CDR1 DFQATT, CDR2 SNEGSKA (reference sequence). This CDR3 comprises 13 residues. Trimming stripped 8 bases from V and 4 bases from J, with 16 bases between. CDR3 regions were amplified by Arm-PCR using iRepertoire HTBI primers to build TCR beta libraries. TCRdb used MiXCR to reprocess the multiplex PCR reads, holding one entry per CDR3 protein. This sample has a few hundred thousand distinct CDR3 sequences, with about 20% found just once.

Source: peripheral blood mononuclear cells (PBMCs), taken when the disease was refractory, from a patient treated with antithyroid drugs. J is TRBJ2-3 and V is TRBV20-1, with D possibly being TRBD1 or TRBD2 (6 bases each). The receptor comes from a female donor with Graves disease. CDR3 sequence reads: CSQPGAQADTQYF. DNA of the CDR3: TGCAGTCAACCGGGGGCCCAGGCAGATACGCAGTATTTT.